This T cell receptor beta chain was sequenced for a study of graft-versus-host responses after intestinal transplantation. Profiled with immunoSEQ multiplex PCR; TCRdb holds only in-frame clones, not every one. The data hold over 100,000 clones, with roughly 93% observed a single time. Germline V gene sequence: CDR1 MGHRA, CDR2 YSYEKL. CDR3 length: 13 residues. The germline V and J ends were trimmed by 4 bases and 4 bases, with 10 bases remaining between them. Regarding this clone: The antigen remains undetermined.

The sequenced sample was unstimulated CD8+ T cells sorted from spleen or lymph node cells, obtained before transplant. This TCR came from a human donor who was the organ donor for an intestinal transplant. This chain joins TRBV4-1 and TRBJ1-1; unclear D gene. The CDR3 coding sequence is TGCGCCAGCAGCCCCTCCGTGGGCACTGAAGCTTTCTTT. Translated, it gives CASSPSVGTEAFF.